This TCR beta chain was recovered during a study of T cells after somatic rescue of genetic block. TCRdb keeps only in-frame clones here, not all; method: immunoSEQ multiplex PCR. The sample lists approximately 65,000 clones, less than 95% seen once, with 2.9% in the top ten. CDR3 length: 15 residues. V shed 4 bases and J shed 4 bases, with 17 bases lying between them. CDR1 and CDR2 (germline): ENHRY, SYGVKD. The clonotype was recovered from a man aged 40-49 years. The rearrangement joins TRBV10-3 to TRBJ2-7; the D gene is possibly TRBD2 (7 bases). The sample consisted of peripheral blood mononuclear cells (PBMCs). CDR3 coding DNA: TGTGCCATCAGTGGCGAAGGGGGGGGCCTGTACGAGCAGTACTTC. Encoded protein: CAISGEGGGLYEQYF.